A single sample is the source of the 11 T cell receptor beta chains below, sequenced in a study of T cell responses to AZD1222 COVID-19 vaccine. Repertoires were generated with immunoSEQ multiplex PCR, while TCRdb's copy carries only in-frame clones and drops some. The sample holds roughly 40,000 clones, around 82% seen once. This material consisted of peripheral blood, taken on day 0 of AZD1222 vaccination. The receptor set was obtained from an adult in good health.

The chain uses TRBV10-2 and TRBJ2-1; 8 bases are shared with TRBD2. The germline V gene encodes CDR1 WSHSY and CDR2 SAAADI. There are 15 residues in the CDR3. V was clipped by 6 bases and J by 7 bases; unmatched bases: 11. The CDR3 spells CASRGSGGPGNEQFF. Here the CDR3 DNA reads TGCGCCAGCAGGGGATCGGGGGGGCCGGGAAATGAGCAGTTCTTC.

In this sample, this clone turned up a few times. This sequence joins TRBV19 and TRBJ1-5; no definite D call. The V and J ends lost 6 bases and 5 bases respectively, with 11 bases between them. The length of the CDR3 is 13 residues. The germline V gene encodes CDR1 LNHDA and CDR2 SQIVND (reference sequence). The CDR3, as DNA: TGTGCCAGTAGATTGCAGGTCGATCAGCCCCAGCATTTT. It is translated as CASRLQVDQPQHF.

This clone was found a few times. The chain joins TRBV7-8 to TRBJ1-2; no definite D call. CDR3 size: 13 residues. V was shortened by 5 bases and J by 0 bases, with 7 bases between the two germline ends. Germline CDR1 reads SGHVS; CDR2 reads FQNEAQ. DNA for the CDR3: TGTGCCAGCAGCGTACTTCCTAACTATGGCTACACCTTC. Translated, it gives CASSVLPNYGYTF. Using reference TRBV7-8 and TRBJ1-2 for the parts outside the CDR3, the full variable domain is GAGVSQSPRYKVAKRGQDVALRCDPISGHVSLFWYQQALGQGPEFLTYFQNEAQLDKSGLPSDRFFAERPEGSVSTLKIQRTQQEDSAVYLCASSVLPNYGYTFGSGTRLTVV.

A word on this clone: The sample has other DNA sequences that encode this CDR3 too. The chain employs TRBV19 and TRBJ2-6; the D is unclear. The ends were cut back, 8 bases at V and 2 bases at J, with 7 bases in the middle. Germline V lookup: CDR1 LNHDA, CDR2 SQIVND (reference sequence). CDR3 length equals 13 residues. The CDR3 DNA sequence: TGTGCCAGTCAAGTGCCTGGGGCCAACGTCCTGACTTTC. It is translated as CASQVPGANVLTF.

The rearrangement uses TRBV10-3 and TRBJ1-1; a possible D gene is TRBD1 (6 bases). CDR1 is ENHRY, CDR2 SYGVKD, per germline. Deletions cut 2 bases from V and 11 bases from J, with 15 bases between. This CDR3 has 13 residues. CDR3 bases: TGTGCCATCAGTGAGGTGTCAGGGGTAAGGGCTTTCTTT. Its protein product is CAISEVSGVRAFF.

The gene calls are TRBV19 and TRBJ1-4; maybe TRBD1 (5 bases). Looked up from germline, CDR1 is LNHDA and CDR2 is SQIVND (reference sequence). The CDR3 consists of 16 residues. Trimming left V 7 bases short and J 7 bases short, with 22 bases between. CDR3 sequence (DNA): TGTGCCAGTACTTTAATCCCGGGCCGAAGGGGTGAAAAACTGTTTTTT. As protein: CASTLIPGRRGEKLFF.

V and J are TRBV5-1 and TRBJ1-5, with 9 bases identical to TRBD1. The CDR3 extends over 16 amino acids. The germline CDR1 and CDR2 sequences are SGHRS and YFSETQ. With 0 bases clipped from V and 4 bases from J, the junction kept 5 bases outside the gene matches. CDR3 region: CASSLGPTGGNQPQHF. DNA for the CDR3: TGCGCCAGCAGCTTGGGGCCGACAGGGGGAAATCAGCCCCAGCATTTT.

The chain couples TRBV28 to TRBJ1-2, with a possible D match to TRBD1 (6 bases). V was cut by 5 bases and J by 7 bases, with 26 bases left in between. Germline V gene sequence: CDR1 MDHEN, CDR2 SYDVKM. The CDR3 sequence is 17 residues long. The CDR3 is CASSRIGGSLKVGGYTF. DNA of the CDR3: TGTGCCAGCAGTCGCATAGGGGGGTCCCTTAAAGTGGGTGGCTACACCTTC.

The chain employs TRBV7-3 and TRBJ1-6; D perhaps matches TRBD1 (6 bases). Trimming took off 3 bases at V and 9 bases at J, with 12 bases between the two ends. Germline V gene data show CDR1 as SGHTA and CDR2 as FQGTGA. The CDR3 runs to 14 residues. CDR3 sequence reads: CASSLVGGSSPLHF. CDR3 sequence (DNA): TGTGCCAGCAGCTTGGTAGGGGGGAGTTCACCCCTCCACTTT.

The chain has TRBV5-1 and TRBJ1-2; the D is unclear. The V end lost 0 bases, the J end lost 8 bases, and 17 bases lay between the germline ends. The CDR3 sequence is 15 residues long. Germline CDR1 and CDR2: SGHRS and YFSETQ. This chain's CDR3 is CASSLAGVETEGYTF. The CDR3 DNA reads TGCGCCAGCAGCTTGGCCGGGGTCGAGACCGAGGGCTACACCTTC.

The chain uses TRBV20-1 and TRBJ2-1; TRBD2 agrees at 8 bases. This CDR3 spans 14 amino acids. Germline V gives CDR1 DFQATT, CDR2 SNEGSKA (reference sequence). Trimming cost V 3 bases and J 5 bases; bases outside gene matches: 6. Here the CDR3 DNA reads TGCAGTGCTAGTATGTTCGGGGGGGACAATGAGCAGTTCTTC. It translates to CSASMFGGDNEQFF.